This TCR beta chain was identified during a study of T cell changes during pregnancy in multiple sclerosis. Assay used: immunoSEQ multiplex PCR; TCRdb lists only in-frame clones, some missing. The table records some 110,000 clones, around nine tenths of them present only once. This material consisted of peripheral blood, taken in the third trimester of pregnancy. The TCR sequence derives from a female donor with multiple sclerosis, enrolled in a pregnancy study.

CDR3 nucleotides: TGTGCCACCAGCAGGGAGAATTCACCCCTCCACTTT. Amino acid sequence: CATSRENSPLHF. The chain combines TRBV15 with TRBJ1-6; unclear D gene. Trimming pared 3 bases from V and 7 bases from J, leaving 4 bases between. CDR1 is LNHNV and CDR2 is YYDKDF in the germline V gene (reference sequence). The CDR3 spans 12 residues.